This T cell receptor (beta chain) comes out of a study of OX40 agonist ivuxolimab in advanced cancers. Looking at the study overall: Patients received the agonistic anti-OX40 (CD134) antibody ivuxolimab.

Germline values: CDR1 SEHNR, CDR2 FQNEAQ (reference sequence). With 1 base removed from V and 2 bases from J, the gap between germline ends came to 7 bases. The CDR3 length is 14 residues. Some clones are missing from TCRdb's copy, which holds only in-frame ones; the method was immunoSEQ multiplex PCR. The data contain tens of thousands of clones, approximately 84% of them singletons. This TCR derives from an adult with an advanced solid tumor such as melanoma, head and neck, liver or kidney cancer. The sequences come from CD4+ or CD8+ T cells sorted from blood, collected in a trial of the OX40 agonist ivuxolimab. The chain links TRBV7-9 to TRBJ2-3, with D uncertain. This CDR3 is CASSLGQNTDTQYF. CDR3 nucleotides: TGTGCCAGCAGCTTAGGGCAGAACACAGATACGCAGTATTTT. Full variable domain (outside the CDR3, taken from reference TRBV7-9 and TRBJ2-3): DTGVSQNPRHKITKRGQNVTFRCDPISEHNRLYWYRQTLGQGPEFLTYFQNEAQLEKSRLLSDRFSAERPKGSFSTLEIQRTEQGDSAMYLCASSLGQNTDTQYFGPGTRLTVL.